A single sample is the source of the 10 T cell receptor beta chains below, sequenced in a study of Graves' ophthalmopathy and Graves' hyperthyroidism. For repertoire sequencing, the TCR beta CDR3 regions were amplified from RNA transcripts. Second-round multiplex PCR came after first-round RT-PCR with HTBI primers. One entry per CDR3 protein, called by TCRdb with MiXCR from the multiplex PCR reads. The sample carries over a million distinct CDR3 sequences, 36% recorded once. The material sequenced was peripheral blood or thyroid tissue (not recorded which). These receptors came from an adult man with Graves' hyperthyroidism.

This clonotype was detected ten times or more. V is TRBV5-5 and J is TRBJ1-6; a weak D match, TRBD1 (5 bases). V was clipped by 4 bases and J by 5 bases, with 7 bases between them. The CDR3 runs 13 residues. Germline V gene data show CDR1 as SGHKS and CDR2 as YYEKEE (reference sequence). CDR3 sequence (DNA): TGTGCCAGCAGCCGGGGGAATAATTCACCCCTCCACTTT. Translating gives CASSRGNNSPLHF.

This rearrangement joins TRBV29-1 to TRBJ1-2, with unresolved D. The CDR3 sequence is 12 residues long. Trimming left V 2 bases short and J 6 bases short, with 10 bases between. Germline lookup yields CDR1 SQVTM and CDR2 ANQGSEA. The chain's CDR3 is CSVERADHGYTF. As DNA, the CDR3 is TGCAGCGTTGAAAGGGCAGACCATGGCTACACCTTC.

V gene TRBV10-3 combines with J gene TRBJ2-5, with D possibly TRBD1 on 5 matching bases. The CDR3 spans 11 residues. V gave up 7 bases and J gave up 4 bases, with 7 bases separating them. The germline V gene has CDR1 ENHRY and CDR2 SYGVKD. This chain's CDR3 is CAIKGAETQYF. The DNA of the CDR3 is TGTGCCATCAAAGGGGCAGAGACCCAGTACTTC.

The chain joins TRBV5-1 to TRBJ2-7; 9 bases are a match to TRBD1. Looked up from germline, CDR1 is SGHRS and CDR2 is YFSETQ. CDR3 length: 15 amino acids. V shed 4 bases and J 6 bases; nucleotides not matched to a gene: 11. DNA of the CDR3: TGCGCCAGCAGCGCCGGTAGGGACAGGGTATCCGAGCAGTACTTC. Its translation: CASSAGRDRVSEQYF.

The CDR3 loop is CASSLIREQGTYEQYF. The CDR3 DNA is TGTGCCAGCAGTTTAATTCGGGAACAGGGGACCTACGAGCAGTACTTC. The V gene is TRBV25-1, the J gene TRBJ2-7; 7 bases line up with TRBD1. V lost 5 bases to trimming and J lost 2 bases; unmatched junction nucleotides: 12. The germline V gene has CDR1 MGHDK and CDR2 SYGVNS. This CDR3 is built from 16 residues.

The CDR3 here is CASSPPRQLPTSGANVLTF. CDR3 bases: TGTGCCAGCAGTCCTCCCCGACAGCTTCCTACCTCTGGGGCCAACGTCCTGACTTTC. V gene TRBV12-3 or TRBV12-4 combines with J gene TRBJ2-6; TRBD1 might be the D (5 bases). The CDR3 has 19 amino acids. Trimming left V 5 bases short and J 0 bases short, with 20 bases between.

This clonotype was counted only a few times. It may be a read error: a sequence one base away is much more abundant. V gene TRBV10-3 combines with J gene TRBJ2-7, with a possible D match to TRBD2 (7 bases). The CDR3 length is 17 residues. The germline V gene has CDR1 ENHRY and CDR2 SYGVKD. CDR3: CTISELTPGGSSYEQYF. Here the CDR3 DNA reads TGTACCATCAGTGAGTTAACCCCGGGGGGCTCGTCCTACGAGCAGTACTTC.

The chain links TRBV7-8 to TRBJ1-2; tentatively, D is TRBD1 (5 bases). The length of the CDR3 is 16 residues. The germline V gene encodes CDR1 SGHVS and CDR2 FQNEAQ. V lost 4 bases and J 8 bases, leaving 23 bases between the germline ends. CDR3 sequence reads: CASSSELQRGIYGYTF. The CDR3 DNA reads TGTGCCAGCAGCTCCGAGTTGCAGCGGGGGATCTACGGCTACACCTTC.

This clonotype showed up many times. This chain links TRBV7-8 with TRBJ2-7; 8 bases are a match to TRBD1. The CDR3 extends over 13 amino acids. Per the germline V gene, CDR1 is SGHVS and CDR2 is FQNEAQ. J gave up 3 bases and V 7 bases, and 5 bases lay outside the gene matches. CDR3: CASTQTGVYEQYF. The CDR3, as DNA: TGTGCCAGCACCCAGACAGGGGTCTACGAGCAGTACTTC. The full variable domain, completed using reference TRBV7-8 and TRBJ2-7, is GAGVSQSPRYKVAKRGQDVALRCDPISGHVSLFWYQQALGQGPEFLTYFQNEAQLDKSGLPSDRFFAERPEGSVSTLKIQRTQQEDSAVYLCASTQTGVYEQYFGPGTRLTVT.

This rearrangement joins TRBV11-1 to TRBJ1-5; D gene ambiguous. The CDR3 runs to 16 residues. The germline V gene has CDR1 SGHAT and CDR2 FQDESV (reference sequence). The V and J ends lost 5 bases and 3 bases respectively, with 17 bases between them. The CDR3, as DNA: TGTGCCAGCAGCAGTCCCTCGGACGGTTTCAATCAGCCCCAGCATTTT. Its protein is CASSSPSDGFNQPQHF.